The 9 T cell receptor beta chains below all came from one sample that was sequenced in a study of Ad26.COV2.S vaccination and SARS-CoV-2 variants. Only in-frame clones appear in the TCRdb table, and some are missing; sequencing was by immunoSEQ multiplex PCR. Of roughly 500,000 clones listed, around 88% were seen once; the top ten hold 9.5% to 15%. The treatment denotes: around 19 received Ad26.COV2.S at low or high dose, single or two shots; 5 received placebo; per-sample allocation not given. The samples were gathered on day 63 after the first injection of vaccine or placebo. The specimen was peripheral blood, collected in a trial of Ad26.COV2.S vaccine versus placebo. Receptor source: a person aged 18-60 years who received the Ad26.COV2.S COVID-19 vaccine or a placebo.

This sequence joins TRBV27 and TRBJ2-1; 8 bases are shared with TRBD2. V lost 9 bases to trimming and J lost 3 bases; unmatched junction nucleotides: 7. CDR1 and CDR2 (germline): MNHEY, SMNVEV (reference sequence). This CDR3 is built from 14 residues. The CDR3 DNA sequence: TGTGCCAGTCAAAGCGGGAGAGTCTACAATGAGCAGTTCTTC. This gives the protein CASQSGRVYNEQFF.

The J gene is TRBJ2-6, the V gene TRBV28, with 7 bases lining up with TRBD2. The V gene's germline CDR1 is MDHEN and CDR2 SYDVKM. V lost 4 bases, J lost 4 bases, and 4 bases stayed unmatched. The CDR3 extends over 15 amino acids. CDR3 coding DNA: TGTGCCAGCAGTTGGGGGAGGGACGGGGCCAACGTCCTGACTTTC. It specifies CASSWGRDGANVLTF.

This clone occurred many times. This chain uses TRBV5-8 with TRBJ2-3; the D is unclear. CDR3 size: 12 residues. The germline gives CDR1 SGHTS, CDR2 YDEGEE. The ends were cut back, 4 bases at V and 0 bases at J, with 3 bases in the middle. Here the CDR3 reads CASSPSTDTQYF. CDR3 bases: TGTGCCAGCAGCCCTAGCACAGATACGCAGTATTTT.

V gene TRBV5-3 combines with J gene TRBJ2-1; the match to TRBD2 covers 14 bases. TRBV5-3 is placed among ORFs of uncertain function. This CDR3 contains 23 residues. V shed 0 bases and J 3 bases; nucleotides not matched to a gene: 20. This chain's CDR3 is CARSLGPLIGTSGSRQIYNEQFF. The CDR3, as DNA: TGTGCCAGAAGCTTGGGCCCCCTAATTGGGACTAGCGGGAGTCGGCAGATCTACAATGAGCAGTTCTTC.

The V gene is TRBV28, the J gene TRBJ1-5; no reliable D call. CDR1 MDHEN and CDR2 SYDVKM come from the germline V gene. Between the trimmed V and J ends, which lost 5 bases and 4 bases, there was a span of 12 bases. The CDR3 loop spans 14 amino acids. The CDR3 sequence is CASSPRRYNQPQHF. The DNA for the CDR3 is TGTGCCAGCAGTCCACGACGTTATAATCAGCCCCAGCATTTT.

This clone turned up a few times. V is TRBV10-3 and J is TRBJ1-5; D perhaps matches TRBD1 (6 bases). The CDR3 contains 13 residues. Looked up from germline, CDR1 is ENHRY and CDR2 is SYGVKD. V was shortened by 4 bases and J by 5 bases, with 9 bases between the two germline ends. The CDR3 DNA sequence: TGTGCCATCAGTGCAGGGGTGGATCAGCCCCAGCATTTT. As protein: CAISAGVDQPQHF.

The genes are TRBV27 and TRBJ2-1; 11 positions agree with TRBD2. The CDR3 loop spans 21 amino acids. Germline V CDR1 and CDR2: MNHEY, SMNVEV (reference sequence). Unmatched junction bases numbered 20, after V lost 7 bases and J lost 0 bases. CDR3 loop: CASNRAEPGLAALSSYNEQFF. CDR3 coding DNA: TGTGCCAGCAACCGGGCCGAACCGGGACTAGCGGCCCTAAGCTCCTACAATGAGCAGTTCTTC.

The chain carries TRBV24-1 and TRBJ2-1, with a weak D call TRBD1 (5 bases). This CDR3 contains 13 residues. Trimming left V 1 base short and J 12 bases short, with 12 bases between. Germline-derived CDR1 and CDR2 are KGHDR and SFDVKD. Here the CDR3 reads CATSDFDSRGQFF. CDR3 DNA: TGTGCCACCAGTGATTTCGACAGTAGGGGGCAGTTCTTC.

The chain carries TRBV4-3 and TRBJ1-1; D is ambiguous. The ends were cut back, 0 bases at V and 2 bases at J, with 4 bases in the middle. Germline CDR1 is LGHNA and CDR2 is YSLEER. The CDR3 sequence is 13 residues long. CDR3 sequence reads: CASSQDYNTEAFF. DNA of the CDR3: TGCGCCAGCAGCCAAGATTATAACACTGAAGCTTTCTTT.